This T cell receptor (beta chain) was sequenced in a study of CD8+ T cells in alopecia areata. Sequencing relied on a cDNA template that was reverse transcribed from extracted RNA. Assay used: immunoSEQ multiplex PCR; TCRdb lists only in-frame clones, some missing. The sample yields some 95,000 clones, around two fifths seen once. Trimming left V 7 bases short and J 6 bases short, with 15 bases between. The length of the CDR3 is 12 residues. Germline CDR1 reads SQVTM; CDR2 reads ANQGSEA. The source material was CD4+ T cells sorted from blood. The genes are TRBV29-1 and TRBJ1-1, with D perhaps TRBD1 (6 bases). The origin of this receptor is a human donor with alopecia areata. The CDR3 sequence: CSAGRGAAEAFF. CDR3 DNA sequence: TGCAGCGCCGGCCGGGGGGCCGCTGAAGCTTTCTTT.